Below, 13 T cell receptor beta chains from the same sample are listed, as sequenced in a study of naive CD8 T cells in extremely preterm neonates. TCRdb keeps only in-frame clones here, not all; method: immunoSEQ multiplex PCR. Among about 7,000 clones listed, roughly 98% were seen once. Sequencing was done on a sample of naive CD8+ T cells from blood. Source of these receptors: a human donor in good health.

V and J are TRBV28 and TRBJ1-2; D is undetermined. The CDR3 is 14 residues long. Germline loops: CDR1 MDHEN, CDR2 SYDVKM. V shed 6 bases and J shed 4 bases, with 15 bases lying between them. The CDR3 spells CASSDAGGFYGYTF. CDR3 DNA sequence: TGTGCCAGCAGCGACGCTGGCGGATTCTATGGCTACACCTTC.

This chain joins TRBV7-9 and TRBJ1-1, with 8 bases lining up with TRBD1. V gave up 6 bases and J gave up 4 bases; unmatched junction bases: 7. CDR3 length: 14 residues. Germline assignment: CDR1 SEHNR and CDR2 FQNEAQ (reference sequence). CDR3 DNA sequence: TGTGCCAGCAGATATCAGGGGGCGACCACTGAAGCTTTCTTT. Translation gives CASRYQGATTEAFF.

This chain connects TRBV6-6 to TRBJ1-4; D is perhaps TRBD1 (5 bases). Per germline, CDR1 MNHNY and CDR2 SVGAGI (reference sequence). The V gene lost 2 bases and the J gene lost 5 bases, with 12 bases spanning the gap. The CDR3 loop spans 15 amino acids. The CDR3 DNA follows: TGTGCCAGCAGTTACGCGGGGGAAACGAATGAAAAACTGTTTTTT. Amino acids: CASSYAGETNEKLFF.

The genes are TRBV27 and TRBJ2-7; the match to TRBD1 covers 8 bases. V dropped 0 bases and J dropped 1; count of bases not matched to a gene: 5. The CDR3 runs 16 residues. From germline, CDR1 is MNHEY and CDR2 SMNVEV (reference sequence). DNA for the CDR3: TGTGCCAGCAGTTTATCGTGGGACAGGCCTTCCTACGAGCAGTACTTC. It is translated as CASSLSWDRPSYEQYF.

This clone was counted once. J is TRBJ1-4 and V is TRBV7-9; maybe TRBD1 (5 bases). The germline V gene has CDR1 SEHNR and CDR2 FQNEAQ (reference sequence). V lost 3 bases to trimming and J lost 0 bases, with 8 bases between them. The CDR3 length is 15 residues. The DNA for the CDR3 is TGTGCCAGCAGCTTGAAAGGGGCAACTAATGAAAAACTGTTTTTT. Amino acids: CASSLKGATNEKLFF. Based on the CDR3 plus reference TRBV7-9 and TRBJ1-4, the full variable domain is DTGVSQNPRHKITKRGQNVTFRCDPISEHNRLYWYRQTLGQGPEFLTYFQNEAQLEKSRLLSDRFSAERPKGSFSTLEIQRTEQGDSAMYLCASSLKGATNEKLFFGSGTQLSVL.

This clone was picked up one time. This chain connects TRBV28 to TRBJ1-3; TRBD1 is a possible D gene (5 bases). The CDR3 spans 14 residues. Between the trimmed V and J ends, which lost 2 bases and 0 bases, there was a span of 5 bases. Germline V gene lookup returns CDR1 MDHEN and CDR2 SYDVKM. DNA of the CDR3: TGTGCCAGCAGTTTAAGGGGCTCTGGAAACACCATATATTTT. Amino acids: CASSLRGSGNTIYF.

V usage is TRBV27 and J usage is TRBJ2-6; D possibly corresponds to TRBD2 (5 bases). The CDR3 sequence is 18 residues long. Trimming cost V 1 base and J 0 bases, with 13 bases left between them. Germline loops: CDR1 MNHEY, CDR2 SMNVEV (reference sequence). Here the CDR3 reads CASSLWAGLSSGANVLTF. As DNA, the CDR3 is TGTGCCAGCAGTTTATGGGCTGGACTCAGCTCTGGGGCCAACGTCCTGACTTTC.

The chain has TRBV7-9 and TRBJ2-7, with D unclear. There are 14 residues in the CDR3. The V and J ends lost 1 base and 6 bases respectively, with 13 bases between them. The germline V gene encodes CDR1 SEHNR and CDR2 FQNEAQ (reference sequence). The DNA of the CDR3 is TGTGCCAGCAGCTTAGACGTTCCGGTACCCGAGCAGTACTTC. It yields the protein CASSLDVPVPEQYF.

The CDR3: CASSQLHRGRRDTGELFF. For the CDR3, the DNA is TGTGCCAGCTCACAACTTCACAGGGGGCGCAGGGACACCGGGGAGCTGTTTTTT. The genes are TRBV18 and TRBJ2-2; 9 bases line up with TRBD1. J lost 3 bases, V lost 4 bases, and 12 bases had no gene match. Germline V gene lookup returns CDR1 KGHSH and CDR2 LQKENI. This CDR3 region has 18 residues.

V is TRBV7-9 and J is TRBJ1-2, with TRBD1 matching 11 bases. The CDR3 sequence is 15 residues long. Germline CDR1 SEHNR, CDR2 FQNEAQ (reference sequence). With 5 bases clipped from V and 8 bases from J, the junction kept 10 bases outside the gene matches. CDR3 DNA: TGTGCCAGCAGCCATCAGGGACAGGGGGGCTACGGCTACACCTTC. It translates to CASSHQGQGGYGYTF.

CDR3 sequence: CASVRGTNTGELFF. CDR3 in DNA: TGCGCCAGCGTACGGGGGACGAACACCGGGGAGCTGTTTTTT. The chain uses TRBV4-1 and TRBJ2-2; tentatively, D is TRBD2 (6 bases). V was clipped by 8 bases and J by 0 bases, with 10 bases between them. This CDR3 has 14 amino acids. Germline V gene sequence: CDR1 MGHRA, CDR2 YSYEKL.

V gene TRBV9 combines with J gene TRBJ1-2, with TRBD1 as a possible D gene (6 bases). Germline CDR1 reads SGDLS; CDR2 reads YYNGEE. The ends were cut back, 6 bases at V and 7 bases at J, with 13 bases in the middle. The CDR3 is made up of 12 amino acids. As DNA, the CDR3 is TGTGCCAGCAATTTAGGGGGTTCTGGCTACACCTTC. This gives the protein CASNLGGSGYTF.

The rearrangement joins TRBV9 to TRBJ2-5; 7 nucleotides match TRBD1. The J call is uncertain, as TRBJ2-7 better fits the DNA end. This CDR3 has 14 residues. The germline CDR1 and CDR2 sequences are SGDLS and YYNGEE. The chain's CDR3 is CASSPQGDSYEQYF. The DNA for the CDR3 is TGTGCCAGCAGCCCCCAGGGGGATTCCTACGAGCAGTACTTC.